The clone carrying this TCR beta chain showed up just a few times. Its antigen is unidentified. Unmatched junction bases numbered 7, after V lost 0 bases and J lost 5 bases. The CDR3 is made up of 15 amino acids. Germline V gene sequence: CDR1 PRHDT, CDR2 FYEKMQ (reference sequence). The sample originates from a study of cytomegalovirus exposure and HLA in healthy donors. Across the study: From donors who were HLA-typed, an early data release held about 89 million unique TCRs. General study points: A missense DCLRE1C variant was associated with V- and J-gene trimming of TCR beta chains in a later analysis, and an independent cohort replicated the association. Later analysis found that TCR beta chains associated with HLA were more clonally expanded than other, equally common chains. Being indistinguishable, some V segments were excluded, TRBV6-2 and TRBV6-3 among them.

PCR was performed using 60 Vbeta and 13 Jbeta primers. This table comes from immunoSEQ multiplex PCR, and its TCRdb copy is limited to in-frame clones, with some not included. The sample has over 150,000 clones, roughly 77% seen once; the top ten hold approximately 5%. The source is a young man in good health and CMV-seropositive. The chain joins TRBV13 to TRBJ2-7; 7 bases are a match to TRBD2. The sample taken for sequencing was PBMCs. Written as DNA, the CDR3 is TGTGCCAGCAGCTTAGGTGGGAGGGCCCTCGACGAGCAGTACTTC. This gives the protein CASSLGGRALDEQYF. Drawing the rest from reference TRBV13 and TRBJ2-7, the complete variable domain is AAGVIQSPRHLIKEKRETATLKCYPIPRHDTVYWYQQGPGQDPQFLISFYEKMQSDKGSIPDRFSAQQFSDYHSELNMSSLELGDSALYFCASSLGGRALDEQYFGPGTRLTVT.